This T cell receptor beta chain was captured in a study of blood T cells in healthy people across ages. The CDR3 consists of 17 residues. Trimming left V 5 bases short and J 0 bases short, with 17 bases between. Germline lookup yields CDR1 SGHAT and CDR2 FQNNGV. Then a second PCR, running roughly 7 to 11 cycles, was carried out with a sample-barcoded 5' primer and a J-beta primer mix. MiXCR, applied by TCRdb to the 5' RACE reads, yields one record per CDR3 protein. The table lists some 1.6 million distinct CDR3 sequences, roughly 32% of them singletons. The genes are TRBV11-2 and TRBJ1-5, with D maybe TRBD1 (5 bases). Sequencing was carried out using blood. This TCR derives from a woman between 25 and 40 years old in good health. CDR3 bases: TGTGCCAGCAGCACCGACGGGAGGAGGGGTAGCAATCAGCCCCAGCATTTT. This gives the protein CASSTDGRRGSNQPQHF.